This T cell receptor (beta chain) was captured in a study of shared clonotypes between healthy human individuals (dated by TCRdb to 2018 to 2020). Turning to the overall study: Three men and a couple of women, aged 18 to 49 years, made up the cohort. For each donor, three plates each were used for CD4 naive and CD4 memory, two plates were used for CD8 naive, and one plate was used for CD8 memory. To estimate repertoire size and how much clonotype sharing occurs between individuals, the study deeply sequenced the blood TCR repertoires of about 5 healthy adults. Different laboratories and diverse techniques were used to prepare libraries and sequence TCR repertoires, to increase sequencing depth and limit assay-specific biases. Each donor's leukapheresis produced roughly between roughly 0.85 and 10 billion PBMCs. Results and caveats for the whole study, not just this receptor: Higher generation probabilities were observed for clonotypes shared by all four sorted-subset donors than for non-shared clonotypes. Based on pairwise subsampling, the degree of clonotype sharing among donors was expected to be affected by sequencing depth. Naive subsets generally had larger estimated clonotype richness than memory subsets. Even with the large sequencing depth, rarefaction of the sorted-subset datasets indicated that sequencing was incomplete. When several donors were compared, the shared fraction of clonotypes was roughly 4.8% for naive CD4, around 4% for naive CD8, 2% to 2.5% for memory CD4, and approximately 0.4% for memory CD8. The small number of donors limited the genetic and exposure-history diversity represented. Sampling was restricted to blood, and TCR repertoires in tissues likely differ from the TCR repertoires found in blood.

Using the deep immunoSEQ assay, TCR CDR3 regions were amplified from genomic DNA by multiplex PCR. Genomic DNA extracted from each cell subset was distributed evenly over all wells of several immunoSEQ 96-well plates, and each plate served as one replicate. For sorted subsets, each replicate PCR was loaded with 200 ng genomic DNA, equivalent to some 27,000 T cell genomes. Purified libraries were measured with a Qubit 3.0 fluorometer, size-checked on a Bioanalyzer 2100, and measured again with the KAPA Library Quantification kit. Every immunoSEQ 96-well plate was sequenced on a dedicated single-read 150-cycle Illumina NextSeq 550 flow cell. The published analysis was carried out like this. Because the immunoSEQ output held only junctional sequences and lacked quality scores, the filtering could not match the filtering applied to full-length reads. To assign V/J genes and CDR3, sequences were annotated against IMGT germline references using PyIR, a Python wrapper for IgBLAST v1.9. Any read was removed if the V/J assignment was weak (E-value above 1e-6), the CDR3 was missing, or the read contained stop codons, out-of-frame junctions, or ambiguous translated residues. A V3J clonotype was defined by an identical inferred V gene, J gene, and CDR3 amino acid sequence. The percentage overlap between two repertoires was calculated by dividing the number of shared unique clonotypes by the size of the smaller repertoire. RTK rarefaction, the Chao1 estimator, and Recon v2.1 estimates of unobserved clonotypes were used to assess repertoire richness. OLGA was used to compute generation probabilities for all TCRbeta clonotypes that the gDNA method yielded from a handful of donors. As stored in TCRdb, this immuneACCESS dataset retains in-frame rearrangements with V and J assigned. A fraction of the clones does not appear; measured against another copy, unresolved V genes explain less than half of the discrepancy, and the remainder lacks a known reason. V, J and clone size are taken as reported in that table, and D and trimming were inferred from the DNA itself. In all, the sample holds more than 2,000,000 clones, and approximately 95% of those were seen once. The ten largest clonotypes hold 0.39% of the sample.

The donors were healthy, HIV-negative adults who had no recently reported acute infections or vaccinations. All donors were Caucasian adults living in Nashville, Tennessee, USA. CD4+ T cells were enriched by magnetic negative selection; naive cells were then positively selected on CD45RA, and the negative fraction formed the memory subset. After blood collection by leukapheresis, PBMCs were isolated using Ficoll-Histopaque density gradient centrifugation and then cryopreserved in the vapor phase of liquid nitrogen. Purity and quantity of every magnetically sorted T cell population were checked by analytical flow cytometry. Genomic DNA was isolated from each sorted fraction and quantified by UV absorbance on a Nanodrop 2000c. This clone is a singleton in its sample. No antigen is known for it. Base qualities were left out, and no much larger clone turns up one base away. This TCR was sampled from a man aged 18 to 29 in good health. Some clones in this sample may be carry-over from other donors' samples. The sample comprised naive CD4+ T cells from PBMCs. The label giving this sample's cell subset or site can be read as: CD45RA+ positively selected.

The DNA sequence reads TGCGCCAGCAGTCGCGACGAGGACACGAACACTGAAGCTTTCTTT. This codes for CASSRDEDTNTEAFF. The sequence links TRBV23-1 to TRBJ1-1; TRBD1 could be the D gene, as 5 bases match. TRBV23-1 is recorded as an ORF, its role being uncertain. V is shortened by 4 bases, J by 1 base, and the region joining them spans 13 bases. From the cysteine up to the phenylalanine, the CDR3 has a length of 15 residues. The read is trimmed to its CDR3 DNA, 45 bases read in frame from base 1.